Each of the 3 T cell receptor beta chains below was sequenced from the same sample in a study of blood T cell repertoires in COVID-19. Profiled with immunoSEQ multiplex PCR; TCRdb holds only in-frame clones, not every one. Altogether about 88,000 clones are present, 88% being singletons, with the ten largest covering just under 3%. Sample: peripheral blood. These receptors were collected from a woman aged 80 or older with acute or convalescent COVID-19.

CDR3 in DNA: TGTGCCACCAGCAGCGACACAAACTCCTACGAGCAGTACTTC. Its protein product is CATSSDTNSYEQYF. The V gene is TRBV15, the J gene TRBJ2-7; D is uncertain. The germline V gene has CDR1 LNHNV and CDR2 YYDKDF (reference sequence). V was shortened by 3 bases and J by 0 bases, with 9 bases between the two germline ends. The CDR3 is 14 amino acids. Full variable domain (rest looked up from reference TRBV15 and TRBJ2-7): DAMVIQNPRYQVTQFGKPVTLSCSQTLNHNVMYWYQQKSSQAPKLLFHYYDKDFNNEADTPDNFQSRRPNTSFCFLDIRSPGLGDTAMYLCATSSDTNSYEQYFGPGTRLTVT.

This clone occurred once. The rearrangement links TRBV6-5 to TRBJ2-3; the D gene is possibly TRBD1 (5 bases). V was trimmed by 6 bases and J by 0 bases, leaving 10 bases between them. From germline, CDR1 is MNHEY and CDR2 SVGAGI. This CDR3 has 14 residues. The DNA for the CDR3 is TGTGCCAGCAGCTGGACACCGAGCACAGATACGCAGTATTTT. Protein product: CASSWTPSTDTQYF.

This chain links TRBV7-9 with TRBJ2-2; perhaps TRBD2 as D (5 bases). Germline V gene data show CDR1 as SEHNR and CDR2 as FQNEAQ (reference sequence). Trimming stripped 5 bases from V and 5 bases from J, with 12 bases between. The CDR3 totals 14 residues. CDR3 DNA sequence: TGTGCCAGCAGCACCGTTGGCGGGACCGGGGAGCTGTTTTTT. Translated: CASSTVGGTGELFF.